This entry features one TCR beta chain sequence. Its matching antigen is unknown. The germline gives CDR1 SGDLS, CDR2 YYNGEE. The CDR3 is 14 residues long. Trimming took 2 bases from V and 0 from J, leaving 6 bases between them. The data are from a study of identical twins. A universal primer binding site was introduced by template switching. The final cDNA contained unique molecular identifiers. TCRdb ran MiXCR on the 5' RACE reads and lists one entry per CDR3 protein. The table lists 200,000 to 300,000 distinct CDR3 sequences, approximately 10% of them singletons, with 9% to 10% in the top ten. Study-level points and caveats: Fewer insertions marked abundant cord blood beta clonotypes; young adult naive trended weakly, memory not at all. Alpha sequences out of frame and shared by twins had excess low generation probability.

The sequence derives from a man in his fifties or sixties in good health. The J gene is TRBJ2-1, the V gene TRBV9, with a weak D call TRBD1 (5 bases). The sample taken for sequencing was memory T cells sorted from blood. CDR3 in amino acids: CASSVDSSYNEQFF. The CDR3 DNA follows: TGTGCCAGCAGCGTCGACAGCTCCTACAATGAGCAGTTCTTC. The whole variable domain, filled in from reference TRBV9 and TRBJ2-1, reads DSGVTQTPKHLITATGQRVTLRCSPRSGDLSVYWYQQSLDQGLQFLIQYYNGEERAKGNILERFSAQQFPDLHSELNLSSLELGDSALYFCASSVDSSYNEQFFGPGTRLTVL.